These T cell receptor beta chains were read from a single sample in a study of OX40 agonist ivuxolimab in advanced cancers. Generated by immunoSEQ multiplex PCR, the TCRdb table keeps only in-frame clones and is missing some. The table records roughly 53,000 clones, about four fifths of them present only once. The sample was CD4+ or CD8+ T cells sorted from blood, taken in a trial of the OX40 agonist ivuxolimab. The receptor set was obtained from an adult with an advanced solid tumor such as melanoma, head and neck, liver or kidney cancer. Both conserved end residues are part of each CDR3. A D gene is named only where the DNA matches it firmly. Clone size is shown for a subset of rows, as once, few, many or a class of expanded clone.

d_gene: NA
v_gene: TRBV7-2
abundance: NA
j_gene: TRBJ1-2
CDR3nt: TGTGCCAGCAGTTCTTGGACGGCAGATGGCTACACCTTC
CDR3aa: CASSSWTADGYTF

d_gene: NA
v_gene: TRBV6-1
abundance: NA
j_gene: TRBJ2-2
CDR3nt: TGTGCCAGCAGTGAAAGGAGGGGCTCCACCGGGGAGCTGTTTTTT
CDR3aa: CASSERRGSTGELFF

d_gene: NA
v_gene: TRBV7-2
abundance: NA
j_gene: TRBJ1-1
CDR3nt: TGTGCCAGCAGCCCCTTTTCTGACGCGGGGACTGAAGCTTTCTTT
CDR3aa: CASSPFSDAGTEAFF

d_gene: NA
v_gene: TRBV25-1
abundance: NA
j_gene: TRBJ1-6
CDR3nt: TGTGCCAGCAGTGGTCGGGAGGCTTCACCCCTCCACTTT
CDR3aa: CASSGREASPLHF

d_gene: NA
v_gene: TRBV6-5
abundance: once
j_gene: TRBJ2-4
CDR3nt: TGTGCCAGCAGGGACGGAGCCAAAAACATTCAGTACTTC
CDR3aa: CASRDGAKNIQYF

d_gene: NA
v_gene: TRBV5-1
abundance: NA
j_gene: TRBJ2-3
CDR3nt: TGCGCCAGCAGCTCAAGGGGGCTAGCGACGAGCACAGATACGCAGTATTTT
CDR3aa: CASSSRGLATSTDTQYF

d_gene: NA
v_gene: TRBV5-1
abundance: few
j_gene: TRBJ1-2
CDR3nt: TGCGCCAGCAGCTTGGGGTCAGCTTCCCCATTGGGCTACACCTTC
CDR3aa: CASSLGSASPLGYTF

d_gene: TRBD1
v_gene: TRBV6-5
abundance: NA
j_gene: TRBJ2-3
CDR3nt: TGTGCCAGCAGATCAGGGGGCGGCGGTGCAGATACGCAGTATTTT
CDR3aa: CASRSGGGGADTQYF

d_gene: TRBD1
v_gene: TRBV2
abundance: NA
j_gene: TRBJ1-2
CDR3nt: TGTGCCAGCAGTGAATTACAGGGGAGATATGGCTACACCTTC
CDR3aa: CASSELQGRYGYTF

d_gene: NA
v_gene: TRBV11-2
abundance: NA
j_gene: TRBJ1-2
CDR3nt: TGTGCCAGCAGCGTGGGACTGGAAGGCCTCCCGTCTAACTATGGCTACACCTTC
CDR3aa: CASSVGLEGLPSNYGYTF

d_gene: TRBD1
v_gene: TRBV5-1
abundance: once
j_gene: TRBJ1-1
CDR3nt: TGCGCCAGCAGCCTCCGGACAGGGGCCCCCACTGAAGCTTTCTTT
CDR3aa: CASSLRTGAPTEAFF

d_gene: TRBD1
v_gene: TRBV6-4
abundance: NA
j_gene: TRBJ1-1
CDR3nt: TGTGCCAGCAGAGTTACAGGGGGAGGTACTGAAGCTTTCTTT
CDR3aa: CASRVTGGGTEAFF

d_gene: TRBD1
v_gene: TRBV15
abundance: NA
j_gene: TRBJ1-6
CDR3nt: TGTGCCACCAGCATCGGGACAGTTAATTCACCCCTCCACTTT
CDR3aa: CATSIGTVNSPLHF

d_gene: TRBD1
v_gene: TRBV5-1
abundance: NA
j_gene: TRBJ1-4
CDR3nt: TGCGCCAGCAGCTTTAGGACCGTCGGGACAGCCGCCTTTGCAACTAATGAAAAACTGTTTTTT
CDR3aa: CASSFRTVGTAAFATNEKLFF

d_gene: TRBD2
v_gene: TRBV5-1
abundance: NA
j_gene: TRBJ2-7
CDR3nt: TGCGCCAGCAGCTTGGGGGGACTAAGCTCCTACGAGCAGTACTTC
CDR3aa: CASSLGGLSSYEQYF

d_gene: TRBD2
v_gene: TRBV5-1
abundance: NA
j_gene: TRBJ2-5
CDR3nt: TGCGCCAGCAGCTCAGCGGGGGCCATCCAAGAGACCCAGTACTTC
CDR3aa: CASSSAGAIQETQYF

d_gene: NA
v_gene: TRBV21-1
abundance: NA
j_gene: TRBJ1-4
CDR3nt: TGTGCCAGCAGCAAAGCGGGGGGGGATAATGAAAAACTGTTTTTT
CDR3aa: CASSKAGGDNEKLFF

d_gene: NA
v_gene: TRBV14
abundance: NA
j_gene: TRBJ2-1
CDR3nt: TGTGCCAGCAGCCAAGATAGCGGAAGATACAGCTCCTACAATGAGCAGTTCTTC
CDR3aa: CASSQDSGRYSSYNEQFF

d_gene: NA
v_gene: TRBV30
abundance: few
j_gene: TRBJ1-3
CDR3nt: TGTGCCTGGAGTCAAACCACGTTCTCCTCCTCTGGAAACACCATATATTTT
CDR3aa: CAWSQTTFSSSGNTIYF

d_gene: NA
v_gene: TRBV28
abundance: NA
j_gene: TRBJ2-7
CDR3nt: TGTGCCAGCATATTTAGCGGAACTCCCTACGAGCAGTACTTC
CDR3aa: CASIFSGTPYEQYF

d_gene: NA
v_gene: TRBV19
abundance: few
j_gene: TRBJ2-2
CDR3nt: TGTGCCAGTTCGGGCAGAGCGAACACCGGGGAGCTGTTTTTT
CDR3aa: CASSGRANTGELFF

d_gene: TRBD2
v_gene: TRBV5-1
abundance: NA
j_gene: TRBJ2-2
CDR3nt: TGCGCCAGCAGCTCGACTAGCGGGGGGCCCACCGGGGAGCTGTTTTTT
CDR3aa: CASSSTSGGPTGELFF

d_gene: NA
v_gene: TRBV6-6
abundance: NA
j_gene: TRBJ2-1
CDR3nt: TGTGCCAGCAGACCACCGGGGCCTAAAAGGAATGAGCAGTTCTTC
CDR3aa: CASRPPGPKRNEQFF

d_gene: NA
v_gene: TRBV18
abundance: NA
j_gene: TRBJ1-1
CDR3nt: TGTGCCAGCTCGCCCCGGAGAGTGGACACTGAAGCTTTCTTT
CDR3aa: CASSPRRVDTEAFF

d_gene: NA
v_gene: TRBV5-5
abundance: NA
j_gene: TRBJ2-1
CDR3nt: TGTGCCAGCAGCCCCTCCTCTAGTTCCTACAATGAGCAGTTCTTC
CDR3aa: CASSPSSSSYNEQFF

d_gene: TRBD1
v_gene: TRBV5-1
abundance: few
j_gene: TRBJ1-2
CDR3nt: TGCGCCAGCAGCTTGGGGACAGGGGAGAACTATGGCTACACCTTC
CDR3aa: CASSLGTGENYGYTF

d_gene: NA
v_gene: TRBV19
abundance: NA
j_gene: TRBJ1-2
CDR3nt: TGTGCCAGTAGTATGGCTCAGAGCTATGGCTACACCTTC
CDR3aa: CASSMAQSYGYTF

d_gene: TRBD1
v_gene: TRBV27
abundance: NA
j_gene: TRBJ2-7
CDR3nt: TGTGCCAGCAGCCCCTTTCTACAGGGGGGAAGGGTCTACGAGCAGTACTTC
CDR3aa: CASSPFLQGGRVYEQYF

d_gene: NA
v_gene: TRBV7-2
abundance: NA
j_gene: TRBJ1-1
CDR3nt: TGTGCCAGCAGCCCTGACAGTTCCCTTAGGTGGGAAGCTTTCTTT
CDR3aa: CASSPDSSLRWEAFF

d_gene: NA
v_gene: TRBV12-2
abundance: NA
j_gene: TRBJ1-5
CDR3nt: TGTGCAAGTCGCCCTAGGGGAGCCCAGCATTTT
CDR3aa: CASRPRGAQHF

d_gene: NA
v_gene: TRBV2
abundance: NA
j_gene: TRBJ1-4
CDR3nt: TGTGCCAGCAGTGTCAACGAGGAAAAACTGTTTTTT
CDR3aa: CASSVNEEKLFF

d_gene: TRBD1
v_gene: TRBV19
abundance: NA
j_gene: TRBJ2-1
CDR3nt: TGTGCCAGTAAGAGAGGGCGACAGGGGTCGGACAATGAGCAGTTCTTC
CDR3aa: CASKRGRQGSDNEQFF

d_gene: NA
v_gene: TRBV6-1
abundance: once
j_gene: TRBJ2-1
CDR3nt: TGTGCCAGCAGTGAAGCGGGGCTTCGTGGGCAGTTCTTC
CDR3aa: CASSEAGLRGQFF

d_gene: NA
v_gene: TRBV28
abundance: NA
j_gene: TRBJ2-7
CDR3nt: TGTGCCAGCAGTTCCCCAGCCGATCCGGGACCATCAGGGCAGCGCTTC
CDR3aa: CASSSPADPGPSGQRF

d_gene: NA
v_gene: TRBV5-1
abundance: few
j_gene: TRBJ1-2
CDR3nt: TGCGCCAGCAGCCTGGGGCAGGGAGATGGCTACACCTTC
CDR3aa: CASSLGQGDGYTF

d_gene: NA
v_gene: TRBV5-1
abundance: NA
j_gene: TRBJ2-2
CDR3nt: TGCGCCAGCAGCTTGGAAGGGACGACCGGGGAGCTGTTTTTT
CDR3aa: CASSLEGTTGELFF

d_gene: TRBD1
v_gene: TRBV5-1
abundance: NA
j_gene: TRBJ1-1
CDR3nt: TGCGCCAGCTCAACAGGGGACACTGAAGCTTTCTTT
CDR3aa: CASSTGDTEAFF

d_gene: NA
v_gene: TRBV5-1
abundance: few
j_gene: TRBJ2-1
CDR3nt: TGCGCCAGCACCCGGGACACCGCATACAATGAGCAGTTCTTC
CDR3aa: CASTRDTAYNEQFF

d_gene: NA
v_gene: TRBV19
abundance: NA
j_gene: TRBJ2-1
CDR3nt: TGTGCCACCCTGGGGGGCGCGGGCGATGAGCAGTTCTTC
CDR3aa: CATLGGAGDEQFF

d_gene: NA
v_gene: TRBV5-4
abundance: NA
j_gene: TRBJ2-5
CDR3nt: TGTGCCAGCAGCTTCTACGGGGAAGAGACCCAGTACTTC
CDR3aa: CASSFYGEETQYF

d_gene: NA
v_gene: TRBV11-2
abundance: NA
j_gene: TRBJ1-1
CDR3nt: TGTGCCAGCAGCCGAGGCGGGGGGCTGAACACTGAAGCTTTCTTT
CDR3aa: CASSRGGGLNTEAFF

d_gene: TRBD1
v_gene: TRBV7-2
abundance: NA
j_gene: TRBJ1-6
CDR3nt: TGTGCCAGCAGTTTGGACAGGGGGAATTCACCCCTCCACTTT
CDR3aa: CASSLDRGNSPLHF

d_gene: TRBD2
v_gene: TRBV10-2
abundance: NA
j_gene: TRBJ2-1
CDR3nt: TGCGCCAGCAGCTTAAGCGGGAGGGCCGTTGGGCAGTTCTTC
CDR3aa: CASSLSGRAVGQFF

d_gene: NA
v_gene: TRBV7-6
abundance: NA
j_gene: TRBJ2-5
CDR3nt: TGTGCCAGCACCCCGGGACCGCGGGAACAAGAGACCCAGTACTTC
CDR3aa: CASTPGPREQETQYF

d_gene: TRBD2
v_gene: TRBV5-4
abundance: NA
j_gene: TRBJ2-1
CDR3nt: TGTGCCAGCAGCTACAGCGGGAGGCATTCCTACAATGAGCAGTTCTTC
CDR3aa: CASSYSGRHSYNEQFF

d_gene: TRBD2
v_gene: TRBV28
abundance: NA
j_gene: TRBJ2-1
CDR3nt: TGTGCCAGCAGTTTATTCCGGCTAGCGGGAGGGCCAGGTGAGCAGTTCTTC
CDR3aa: CASSLFRLAGGPGEQFF

d_gene: NA
v_gene: TRBV29-1
abundance: NA
j_gene: TRBJ2-1
CDR3nt: TGCAGCGTCCGGGCCGGGACCCTCCCCCTCAATGAGCAGTTCTTC
CDR3aa: CSVRAGTLPLNEQFF

d_gene: TRBD1
v_gene: TRBV5-6
abundance: NA
j_gene: TRBJ2-5
CDR3nt: TGTGCCAGCAGCTTCCTGACAGGGCAAGAGACCCAGTACTTC
CDR3aa: CASSFLTGQETQYF

d_gene: NA
v_gene: TRBV19
abundance: NA
j_gene: TRBJ1-1
CDR3nt: TGTGCCAGTATCCGAGTGAACACTGAAGCTTTCTTT
CDR3aa: CASIRVNTEAFF